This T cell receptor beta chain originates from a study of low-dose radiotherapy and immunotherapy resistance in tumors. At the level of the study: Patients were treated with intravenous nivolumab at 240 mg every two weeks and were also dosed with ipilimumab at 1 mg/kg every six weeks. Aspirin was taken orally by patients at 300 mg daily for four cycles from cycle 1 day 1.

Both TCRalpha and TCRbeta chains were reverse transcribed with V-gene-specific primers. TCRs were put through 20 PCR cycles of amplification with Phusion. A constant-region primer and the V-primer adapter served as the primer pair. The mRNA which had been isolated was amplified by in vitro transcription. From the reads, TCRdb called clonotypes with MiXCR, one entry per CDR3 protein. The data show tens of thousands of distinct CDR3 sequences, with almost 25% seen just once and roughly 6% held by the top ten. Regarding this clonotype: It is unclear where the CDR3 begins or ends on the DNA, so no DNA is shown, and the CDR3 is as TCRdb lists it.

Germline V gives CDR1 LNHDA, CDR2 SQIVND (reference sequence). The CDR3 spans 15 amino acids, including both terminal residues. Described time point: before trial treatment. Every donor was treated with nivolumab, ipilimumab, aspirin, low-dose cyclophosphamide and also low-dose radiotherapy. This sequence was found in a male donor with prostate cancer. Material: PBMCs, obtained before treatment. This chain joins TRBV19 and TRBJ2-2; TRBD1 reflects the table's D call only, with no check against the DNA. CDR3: CAAEGQGYTGELFFF.